The clone carrying this T cell receptor beta chain appeared a single time. Its specificity is not known. Multiplex PCR with BIOMED2 TRB-A/B primer pools amplified TRB rearrangements. TCRdb fed the multiplex PCR reads into MiXCR, producing one record per CDR3 protein. Among 20,000 to 25,000 distinct CDR3 sequences listed, over 25% were seen once. Trimming shortened V by 3 bases and J by 5 bases, and 8 bases separated the two germline ends. This CDR3 contains 13 residues. Blood genomic DNA input for TRB amplification was 250-500 ng. This sample stems from a study of T and B cells in COVID-19 patients. Study as a whole: Recovered patients mostly had mild to moderate COVID-19 managed as outpatients. Of approximately 21 active-infection patients, more than 9 were critically ill with mechanical ventilation or extracorporeal membrane oxygenation. Study-wide findings and caveats: There were 2,000 to 2,500 TCR clusters exclusive to the recovered cohort, 31 with low generation probability.

The TCR comes from a human donor who had recovered from COVID-19. J is TRBJ1-5 and V is TRBV12-3 or TRBV12-4, with no clear D. Sequenced input: blood. The CDR3 here is CASSFGGDQPQHF. The CDR3 region has the DNA TGTGCCAGCAGTTTCGGCGGGGATCAGCCCCAGCATTTT.